One sample yielded the 15 T cell receptor beta chains listed below, sequenced in a study of blood T cell repertoires in COVID-19. TCRdb keeps only in-frame clones here, not all; method: immunoSEQ multiplex PCR. The table lists about 340,000 clones, around nine tenths of them singletons, with roughly 3% in the top ten. The sample consisted of peripheral blood. The receptors originated from a woman aged 18-29 years who had recovered from COVID-19.

The chain couples TRBV7-9 to TRBJ2-1; 7 bases agree with TRBD1. CDR3 length: 17 amino acids. V dropped 5 bases and J dropped 0; count of bases not matched to a gene: 10. Germline assignment: CDR1 SEHNR and CDR2 FQNEAQ (reference sequence). Written as DNA, the CDR3 is TGTGCCAGCAGCGACTTACAGGGGTATAGCTCCTACAATGAGCAGTTCTTC. Protein sequence: CASSDLQGYSSYNEQFF.

The chain employs TRBV29-1 and TRBJ2-3, with D possibly being TRBD2 (7 bases). Germline V gives CDR1 SQVTM, CDR2 ANQGSEA. CDR3 length: 15 amino acids. Trimming shortened V by 4 bases and J by 0 bases, and 14 bases separated the two germline ends. CDR3 sequence (DNA): TGCAGCGTTGGGGGGGGCGGGACAAGCACAGATACGCAGTATTTT. The encoded protein is CSVGGGGTSTDTQYF.

This clone was seen only once. This sample also contains other DNA sequences that code for the same CDR3. The chain combines TRBV6-5 with TRBJ2-5, with TRBD2 matching over 8 bases. The CDR3 length is 13 residues. V shed 6 bases and J 5 bases; nucleotides not matched to a gene: 5. Germline CDR1 MNHEY, CDR2 SVGAGI. CDR3 DNA: TGTGCCAGCAGACAAGCGGGAGCGGAGACCCAGTACTTC. Residues: CASRQAGAETQYF.

This chain links TRBV18 with TRBJ1-1; possible D gene TRBD1, 6 bases. The V gene lost 3 bases and the J gene lost 1 base, with 21 bases spanning the gap. The CDR3 has 18 residues. Looked up from germline, CDR1 is KGHSH and CDR2 is LQKENI. The CDR3 loop is CASSPLTGANLPNTEAFF. The CDR3 bases are TGTGCCAGCTCACCCTTGACAGGAGCTAACCTCCCGAACACTGAAGCTTTCTTT.

The J gene is TRBJ2-3, the V gene TRBV10-3; 7 positions agree with TRBD1. V dropped 7 bases and J dropped 2; count of bases not matched to a gene: 9. Per the germline V gene, CDR1 is ENHRY and CDR2 is SYGVKD. The CDR3 is 15 amino acids. The CDR3 sequence: CAINRDSEYTDTQYF. CDR3 coding DNA: TGTGCCATCAACCGGGACAGCGAATACACAGATACGCAGTATTTT.

The genes are TRBV15 and TRBJ2-1, with a weak D call TRBD1 (6 bases). CDR1 is LNHNV, CDR2 YYDKDF, per germline (reference sequence). V was clipped by 1 base and J by 4 bases, with 11 bases between them. The CDR3 loop spans 15 amino acids. CDR3 DNA sequence: TGTGCCACCAGCAGAGGACCGGGACAATACAATGAGCAGTTCTTC. Protein: CATSRGPGQYNEQFF.

DNA for the CDR3: TGTGCCAGCATGATCGGTAATGAGCAGTTCTTC. Translation gives CASMIGNEQFF. The V call is TRBV2, the J call TRBJ2-1; D call uncertain. Between the trimmed V and J ends, which lost 7 bases and 7 bases, there was a span of 8 bases. The germline V gene has CDR1 SNHLY and CDR2 FYNNEI. The CDR3 has 11 residues.

V and J are TRBV10-3 and TRBJ2-1; 12 positions agree with TRBD2. CDR1 ENHRY and CDR2 SYGVKD come from the germline V gene. The J segment lost 3 bases and the V segment lost 10 bases, leaving 10 bases of the junction unmatched. The CDR3 covers 16 residues. The CDR3 reads CATREGTSGHYNEQFF. Here the CDR3 DNA reads TGTGCCACGAGGGAGGGGACTAGCGGGCACTACAATGAGCAGTTCTTC.

About this clone itself: The identical CDR3 is also encoded by other nucleotide sequences in the sample. The rearrangement uses TRBV18 and TRBJ2-5, with D tentatively TRBD2 (5 bases). CDR3 size: 13 residues. Germline lookup yields CDR1 KGHSH and CDR2 LQKENI. The V end was cut by 3 bases, the J end by 1 base, with 6 bases between. CDR3 sequence: CASSPGLQETQYF. CDR3 nucleotides: TGTGCCAGCTCACCCGGACTCCAAGAGACCCAGTACTTC.

The V and J genes are TRBV27 and TRBJ2-1; 7 bases are shared with TRBD2. Germline V gene data show CDR1 as MNHEY and CDR2 as SMNVEV (reference sequence). The CDR3 sequence is 17 residues long. The junction had 18 bases not matched to a gene; V was cut back by 4 bases and J by 9 bases. The CDR3 reads CASSSIASSSTGGEQFF. In DNA form, the CDR3 reads TGTGCCAGCAGTTCCATCGCCTCCTCTAGCACGGGGGGTGAGCAGTTCTTC.

The chain joins TRBV4-3 to TRBJ2-3, with D maybe TRBD1 (5 bases). Germline CDR1 reads LGHNA; CDR2 reads YSLEER. This CDR3 contains 15 residues. Trimming stripped 5 bases from V and 0 bases from J, with 12 bases between. In DNA form, the CDR3 reads TGCGCCAGCAGCTACCGGACACGGAGCACAGATACGCAGTATTTT. It is translated as CASSYRTRSTDTQYF.

The chain is built from TRBV5-4 and TRBJ1-1; 7 nucleotides agree with TRBD1. CDR1 and CDR2 from the germline V gene are SGHNT and YYREEE (reference sequence). V lost 6 bases and J lost 1; bases outside the gene matches: 9. The CDR3 contains 15 residues. The DNA for the CDR3 is TGTGCCAGCACCTGGAGCCGGGACAGGAACACTGAAGCTTTCTTT. Encoded protein: CASTWSRDRNTEAFF. Looking up the rest from reference TRBV5-4 and TRBJ1-1 gives the full variable domain: ETGVTQSPTHLIKTRGQQVTLRCSSQSGHNTVSWYQQALGQGPQFIFQYYREEENGRGNFPPRFSGLQFPNYSSELNVNALELDDSALYLCASTWSRDRNTEAFFGQGTRLTVV.

The J gene is TRBJ2-7, the V gene TRBV2; no definite D call. Germline CDR1 SNHLY, CDR2 FYNNEI. Trimming removed 2 bases at V and 6 bases at J, with 11 bases between. This CDR3 region has 13 residues. CDR3 loop: CASSELGAAEQYV. The CDR3 nucleotides are TGTGCCAGCAGTGAACTAGGAGCAGCCGAGCAGTACGTC.

The chain employs TRBV29-1 and TRBJ2-5; 8 positions agree with TRBD1. Germline V lookup: CDR1 SQVTM, CDR2 ANQGSEA. J was trimmed by 5 bases and V by 6 bases; bases with no gene match: 8. The CDR3 runs to 13 residues. The CDR3 DNA reads as TGCAGCGTCCCGGACAGGGTCGTGGAGACCCAGTACTTC. Amino acid sequence: CSVPDRVVETQYF.

V gene TRBV7-2 combines with J gene TRBJ2-6; D possibly corresponds to TRBD2 (6 bases). Germline V lookup: CDR1 SGHTA, CDR2 FQGNSA. Trimming left V 0 bases short and J 1 base short, with 10 bases between. The CDR3 runs to 17 residues. CDR3 sequence: CASSLARSGSGANVLTF. CDR3 bases: TGTGCCAGCAGCTTAGCCCGAAGCGGGTCTGGGGCCAACGTCCTGACTTTC.